The 4 T cell receptor beta chains below were found in one sample sequenced in a study of control samples from healthy donors and cancer patients. The data were produced by immunoSEQ multiplex PCR, yet TCRdb's version contains in-frame clones alone and is incomplete. The sample shows some 100,000 clones, around 89% of them seen only once. Sequencing was performed on blood. The receptors were gathered from a man aged 30 to 39 in good health.

This clone was counted a few times. The V gene is TRBV3-1 (or the pseudogene TRBV3-2), the J gene TRBJ2-5; TRBD2 matches at 7 bases. The CDR3 totals 13 residues. J was trimmed by 3 bases and V by 8 bases; bases with no gene match: 6. Germline assignment: CDR1 LGHDT and CDR2 YNNKEL (reference sequence). DNA for the CDR3: TGTGCCAGCCGGCGGGGGTCCGAAGAGACCCAGTACTTC. It is translated as CASRRGSEETQYF.

V usage is TRBV10-2 and J usage is TRBJ2-3, with TRBD1 matching over 7 bases. This CDR3 has 14 amino acids. The germline CDR1 and CDR2 sequences are WSHSY and SAAADI. V lost 6 bases to trimming and J lost 2 bases; unmatched junction nucleotides: 5. CDR3 residues: CASSQTGSTDTQYF. CDR3 nucleotides: TGCGCCAGCAGCCAGACAGGGTCCACAGATACGCAGTATTTT.

The rearrangement uses TRBV3-1 (or the pseudogene TRBV3-2) and TRBJ2-3; 10 bases match TRBD2. CDR3 size: 16 residues. With V trimmed by 0 bases and J by 4 bases, 4 bases remained unmatched. Germline loops: CDR1 LGHDT, CDR2 YNNKEL (reference sequence). The CDR3 region is CASSQDPSGGADTQYF. CDR3 in DNA: TGTGCCAGCAGCCAAGATCCTAGCGGGGGAGCAGATACGCAGTATTTT.

This clone was picked up a small number of times. The chain has TRBV28 and TRBJ1-2; possible D gene TRBD1, 5 bases. The CDR3 length is 13 residues. Trimming removed 4 bases at V and 5 bases at J, with 11 bases between. Germline V CDR1 and CDR2: MDHEN, SYDVKM. The CDR3, as DNA: TGTGCCAGCAGTTCTCCCCAGGGTTATGGCTACACCTTC. This sequence encodes CASSSPQGYGYTF.